Shown below are 31 T cell receptor beta chains from a single sample sequenced in a study of blood T cell repertoires in COVID-19. Sequencing used immunoSEQ multiplex PCR; TCRdb keeps in-frame clones, though not all of them. The sample carries about 98,000 clones, about nine tenths recorded once. Sample: peripheral blood. The receptors come from a man in his fifties with acute or convalescent COVID-19.

The V call is TRBV11-2, the J call TRBJ2-2; 14 bases map to TRBD2. The ends lost 8 bases at V and 8 bases at J; junction bases unmatched: 7. The CDR3 has 15 residues. Germline V CDR1 and CDR2: SGHAT, FQNNGV. CDR3 sequence: CASGGTSGRWGELFF. In DNA, the CDR3 is TGTGCCAGCGGTGGGACTAGCGGGAGATGGGGGGAGCTGTTTTTT. Full variable domain (missing parts from reference TRBV11-2 and TRBJ2-2): EAGVAQSPRYKIIEKRQSVAFWCNPISGHATLYWYQQILGQGPKLLIQFQNNGVVDDSQLPKDRFSAERLKGVDSTLKIQPAKLEDSAVYLCASGGTSGRWGELFFGEGSRLTVL.

The count of this clone is one. The CDR3 is CASSQLRGRDRANTGELFF. As DNA, the CDR3 is TGTGCCAGCAGCCAATTACGCGGCCGGGACAGAGCGAACACCGGGGAGCTGTTTTTT. The chain combines TRBV4-2 with TRBJ2-2; 7 nucleotides line up with TRBD1. CDR1 LGHNA and CDR2 YNFKEQ come from the germline V gene. This CDR3 comprises 19 residues. J was trimmed by 0 bases and V by 2 bases; bases with no gene match: 12.

This clone was recorded a few times. The chain couples TRBV4-2 to TRBJ1-2; a possible D gene is TRBD1 (5 bases). Germline V lookup: CDR1 LGHNA, CDR2 YNFKEQ. V shed 4 bases and J shed 2 bases, with 17 bases lying between them. This CDR3 is 16 amino acids long. The CDR3 DNA reads as TGTGCCAGCAGCCCCAGGGCCGTCGGCGCGAACTATGGCTACACCTTC. It encodes CASSPRAVGANYGYTF.

This chain connects TRBV11-2 to TRBJ1-5; 9 bases are shared with TRBD1. V gave up 5 bases and J gave up 4 bases; unmatched junction bases: 9. The germline V gene has CDR1 SGHAT and CDR2 FQNNGV. The CDR3 is 16 amino acids. The CDR3 sequence: CASSPGTGLGNQPQHF. CDR3 nucleotide sequence: TGTGCCAGCAGCCCCGGGACAGGGCTGGGGAATCAGCCCCAGCATTTT.

In DNA form, the CDR3 reads TGTGCCAGTAGTAAGACAGGGTCCCCATACAACACTGAAGCTTTCTTT. This gives the protein CASSKTGSPYNTEAFF. The chain is built from TRBV19 and TRBJ1-1, with TRBD1 identical over 7 bases. The J segment lost 2 bases and the V segment lost 4 bases, leaving 10 bases of the junction unmatched. Germline CDR1 reads LNHDA; CDR2 reads SQIVND (reference sequence). The length of the CDR3 is 16 residues.

The chain's CDR3 is CASSPGRGDQPQHF. The CDR3 DNA reads TGTGCCAGCTCCCCGGGACGGGGGGATCAGCCCCAGCATTTT. The V and J genes are TRBV18 and TRBJ1-5; a possible D gene is TRBD1 (5 bases). V lost 6 bases and J 5 bases, leaving 14 bases between the germline ends. The CDR3 spans 14 residues. CDR1 and CDR2 from the germline V gene are KGHSH and LQKENI.

The chain employs TRBV6-4 and TRBJ2-3; the match to TRBD2 covers 8 bases. The CDR3 consists of 15 residues. Germline assignment: CDR1 MRHNA and CDR2 SNTAGT. With V trimmed by 3 bases and J by 3 bases, 5 bases remained unmatched. The CDR3 nucleotides read TGTGCCAGCAGTGAGACCGGGACTAGGACAGATACGCAGTATTTT. Residues: CASSETGTRTDTQYF.

The gene calls are TRBV5-1 and TRBJ1-4, with a tentative D call TRBD1 (6 bases). Germline loops: CDR1 SGHRS, CDR2 YFSETQ. The CDR3 loop spans 13 amino acids. The V end lost 1 base, the J end lost 13 bases, and 14 bases lay between the germline ends. CDR3 coding DNA: TGCGCCAGCAGCTTGAGGGGGGGCCAAGGACTGTTTTTT. This translates into CASSLRGGQGLFF.

The chain links TRBV14 to TRBJ2-5; 8 bases map to TRBD2. V shed 0 bases and J 5 bases; nucleotides not matched to a gene: 8. This CDR3 has 16 residues. Germline V gene lookup returns CDR1 SGHDN and CDR2 FVKESK. The CDR3 spells CASSQDIGRAVETQYF. CDR3 bases: TGTGCCAGCAGCCAAGACATCGGGAGGGCCGTTGAGACCCAGTACTTC.

The chain uses TRBV10-1 and TRBJ2-3, with a possible D match to TRBD2 (6 bases). V gave up 2 bases and J gave up 2 bases, with 14 bases separating them. The CDR3 extends over 16 amino acids. Germline V CDR1 and CDR2: WNHNN, SYGVQD (reference sequence). CDR3 coding DNA: TGCGCCAGCAGTGAGGGCGGGAAGGATTCCACAGATACGCAGTATTTT. Translation gives CASSEGGKDSTDTQYF.

This rearrangement joins TRBV3-1 (or the pseudogene TRBV3-2) to TRBJ1-2; 7 bases map to TRBD1. The ends lost 3 bases at V and 4 bases at J; junction bases unmatched: 2. The germline CDR1 and CDR2 sequences are LGHDT and YNNKEL (reference sequence). The CDR3 length is 13 residues. CDR3 region: CASSQHRGYGYTF. The CDR3 DNA follows: TGTGCCAGCAGCCAGCACAGGGGCTATGGCTACACCTTC.

V gene TRBV4-1 combines with J gene TRBJ1-2, with 7 positions matching TRBD1. The V gene's germline CDR1 is MGHRA and CDR2 YSYEKL. V was clipped by 0 bases and J by 2 bases; unmatched bases: 6. This CDR3 is built from 16 residues. The CDR3 bases are TGCGCCAGCAGCCAAGAACCGGGCAGGGGGAACTATGGCTACACCTTC. This translates into CASSQEPGRGNYGYTF.

The CDR3 DNA reads TGTGCCAGCAGCTCGGGACAGGGGGCGCGCGGCTACACCTTC. Protein sequence: CASSSGQGARGYTF. This chain uses TRBV5-5 with TRBJ1-2; 12 bases align to TRBD1. Germline CDR1 reads SGHKS; CDR2 reads YYEKEE (reference sequence). V shed 3 bases, J shed 8 bases, and the junction held 5 bases outside the gene matches. The CDR3 sequence is 14 residues long.

The chain uses TRBV2 and TRBJ2-7, with TRBD2 matching 11 bases. From germline, CDR1 is SNHLY and CDR2 FYNNEI. V trimming: 3 bases; J trimming: 5 bases; junction bases outside the gene matches: 3. CDR3 length: 14 amino acids. CDR3 in DNA: TGTGCCAGCAGTGACACTAGCGGGAGAAACGAGCAGTACTTC. This gives the protein CASSDTSGRNEQYF.

The chain links TRBV28 to TRBJ2-2, with 10 bases matching TRBD1. The CDR3 extends over 15 amino acids. The junction had 2 bases not matched to a gene; V was cut back by 5 bases and J by 2 bases. The germline V gene encodes CDR1 MDHEN and CDR2 SYDVKM. CDR3 DNA sequence: TGTGCCAGCAGTAGGGACAGGGGTAACACCGGGGAGCTGTTTTTT. Translated: CASSRDRGNTGELFF. Filled out from reference TRBV28 and TRBJ2-2, the complete variable domain reads DVKVTQSSRYLVKRTGEKVFLECVQDMDHENMFWYRQDPGLGLRLIYFSYDVKMKEKGDIPEGYSVSREKKERFSLILESASTNQTSMYLCASSRDRGNTGELFFGEGSRLTVL.

This chain uses TRBV6-1 with TRBJ1-2; D is unresolved. The CDR3 length is 14 residues. V was trimmed by 2 bases and J by 2 bases, leaving 9 bases between them. The germline V gene encodes CDR1 MNHNS and CDR2 SASEGT. CDR3 sequence: CASSESHSNYGYTF. The CDR3 DNA reads as TGTGCCAGCAGTGAAAGCCACAGCAACTATGGCTACACCTTC.

This clone was recorded once. V gene TRBV25-1 combines with J gene TRBJ2-5; D is perhaps TRBD1 (5 bases). The germline V and J ends were trimmed by 2 bases and 2 bases, with 6 bases remaining between them. The germline V gene has CDR1 MGHDK and CDR2 SYGVNS. There are 13 residues in the CDR3. This chain's CDR3 is CASSEGAQETQYF. CDR3 nucleotide sequence: TGTGCCAGCAGTGAAGGGGCTCAAGAGACCCAGTACTTC.

This rearrangement joins TRBV9 to TRBJ1-4; D ambiguous. From germline, CDR1 is SGDLS and CDR2 YYNGEE. With 0 bases removed from V and 8 bases from J, the gap between germline ends came to 11 bases. The CDR3 has 14 amino acids. CDR3 nucleotide sequence: TGTGCCAGCAGCGTAGATGGAGGGATGGAAAAACTGTTTTTT. It yields the protein CASSVDGGMEKLFF. Complete variable domain (other parts from reference TRBV9 and TRBJ1-4): DSGVTQTPKHLITATGQRVTLRCSPRSGDLSVYWYQQSLDQGLQFLIQYYNGEERAKGNILERFSAQQFPDLHSELNLSSLELGDSALYFCASSVDGGMEKLFFGSGTQLSVL.

This chain connects TRBV9 to TRBJ2-2, with D possibly being TRBD2 (5 bases). V was trimmed by 0 bases and J by 0 bases, leaving 9 bases between them. The germline V gene encodes CDR1 SGDLS and CDR2 YYNGEE. This CDR3 spans 16 amino acids. CDR3 bases: TGTGCCAGCAGCGTAGACGGAGCGGCGAACACCGGGGAGCTGTTTTTT. Translated: CASSVDGAANTGELFF.

The chain couples TRBV3-1 (or the pseudogene TRBV3-2) to TRBJ2-3, with D unresolved. CDR1 is LGHDT and CDR2 is YNNKEL in the germline V gene (reference sequence). With 5 bases removed from V and 5 bases from J, the gap between germline ends came to 5 bases. The CDR3 has 11 amino acids. In nucleotides, the CDR3 is TGTGCCAGCAGCAACAGAGATACGCAGTATTTT. This sequence encodes CASSNRDTQYF.

This clone was detected many times. This sequence joins TRBV4-1 and TRBJ2-7, with unresolved D. CDR3 size: 11 residues. The V gene lost 1 base and the J gene lost 9 bases, with 7 bases spanning the gap. The germline gives CDR1 MGHRA, CDR2 YSYEKL. In nucleotides, the CDR3 is TGCGCCAGCAGCCAAGGGCTAGGGCAGTACTTC. This encodes CASSQGLGQYF.

The V gene is TRBV30, the J gene TRBJ2-7, with unresolved D. The CDR3 consists of 13 residues. The V gene's germline CDR1 is GTSNPN and CDR2 SVGIG (reference sequence). The V and J ends lost 0 bases and 1 base respectively, with 7 bases between them. The CDR3 spells CAWSVGSSYEQYF. The CDR3 DNA reads as TGTGCCTGGAGTGTGGGCAGTTCCTACGAGCAGTACTTC. The complete variable domain, with remaining parts taken from reference TRBV30 and TRBJ2-7, reads SQTIHQWPATLVQPVGSPLSLECTVEGTSNPNLYWYRQAAGRGLQLLFYSVGIGQISSEVPQNLSASRPQDRQFILSSKKLLLSDSGFYLCAWSVGSSYEQYFGPGTRLTVT.

The CDR3 coding sequence is TGTGCCAGCAGGCCTGGACAGGGCTGGGGCTATGGCTACACCTTC. It codes for CASRPGQGWGYGYTF. This chain uses TRBV2 with TRBJ1-2; TRBD1 aligns across 8 bases. Losses at the gene ends were 6 bases for V and 4 bases for J; bases not matched to a gene: 10. CDR1 is SNHLY and CDR2 is FYNNEI in the germline V gene. The CDR3 extends over 15 amino acids.

This clone was found a few times. This chain links TRBV13 with TRBJ2-7; a possible D gene is TRBD2 (6 bases). The V end was cut by 4 bases, the J end by 2 bases, with 21 bases between. CDR1 and CDR2 from the germline V gene are PRHDT and FYEKMQ (reference sequence). This CDR3 spans 17 amino acids. CDR3 sequence reads: CASSYGGWGTETYEQYF. The CDR3 DNA reads as TGTGCCAGCAGCTACGGGGGTTGGGGGACCGAGACCTACGAGCAGTACTTC.

This clone was detected only a few times. This chain connects TRBV7-9 to TRBJ2-3, with 7 nucleotides matching TRBD2. The CDR3 has 14 amino acids. V lost 2 bases to trimming and J lost 4 bases; unmatched junction nucleotides: 3. Germline values: CDR1 SEHNR, CDR2 FQNEAQ (reference sequence). CDR3 amino acids: CASSLRGRADTQYF. CDR3 sequence (DNA): TGTGCCAGCAGCTTACGTGGGAGGGCAGATACGCAGTATTTT.

V usage is TRBV5-1 and J usage is TRBJ2-4; a weak D match, TRBD2 (6 bases). The CDR3 runs to 15 residues. The V gene lost 7 bases and the J gene lost 5 bases, with 19 bases spanning the gap. From germline, CDR1 is SGHRS and CDR2 YFSETQ. The chain's CDR3 is CASSPLQGGQNIQYF. The CDR3 DNA reads TGCGCCAGCTCCCCCCTGCAGGGAGGCCAAAACATTCAGTACTTC.

The chain carries TRBV6-6 and TRBJ1-2; 8 bases fit TRBD1. The length of the CDR3 is 14 residues. With 5 bases clipped from V and 4 bases from J, the junction kept 6 bases outside the gene matches. Germline V lookup: CDR1 MNHNY, CDR2 SVGAGI (reference sequence). CDR3: CASSQLTGGYGYTF. CDR3 sequence (DNA): TGTGCCAGCAGTCAGCTTACAGGGGGCTATGGCTACACCTTC.

Written as DNA, the CDR3 is TGTGCCTGGAGTTTTTCCGAGACTAGCCTCGATGAGCAGTTCTTC. This gives the protein CAWSFSETSLDEQFF. The chain links TRBV30 to TRBJ2-1; 7 bases are a match to TRBD2. J lost 8 bases, V lost 2 bases, and 12 bases had no gene match. Germline V gives CDR1 GTSNPN, CDR2 SVGIG (reference sequence). The CDR3 has 15 residues.

This chain connects TRBV24-1 to TRBJ2-5; 10 bases map to TRBD1. The CDR3 contains 16 residues. Trimming took 3 bases from V and 5 from J; bases not matched to a gene: 8. The V gene's germline CDR1 is KGHDR and CDR2 SFDVKD. CDR3 sequence: CATSDPGTGAGETQYF. CDR3 nucleotide sequence: TGTGCCACCAGTGATCCCGGGACAGGGGCGGGGGAGACCCAGTACTTC.

This chain joins TRBV21-1 and TRBJ2-1; TRBD2, as called in the table, went unchecked against the DNA. TRBV21-1 is a listed pseudogene. The CDR3 consists of 23 residues. The DNA of the CDR3 is TGTGCCAGCAGCAAAGAGGCACCCAGGGAGGGACTAGCGGGAGGGCCGCTCTACAATGAGCAGTTCTTC. Its protein is CASSKEAPREGLAGGPLYNEQFF.

The genes are TRBV11-3 and TRBJ2-3, with 9 bases lining up with TRBD2. The CDR3 spans 17 residues. Trimming at V came to 7 bases and at J to 2 bases, leaving 13 bases not matched to a gene. The germline V gene encodes CDR1 SGHNT and CDR2 YENEEA. CDR3: CASILGREGLNTDTQYF. The CDR3 DNA follows: TGTGCCAGCATCCTAGGGCGGGAGGGCCTTAACACAGATACGCAGTATTTT. The variable domain in full, completed from reference TRBV11-3 and TRBJ2-3, reads EAGVVQSPRYKIIEKKQPVAFWCNPISGHNTLYWYLQNLGQGPELLIRYENEEAVDDSQLPKDRFSAERLKGVDSTLKIQPAELGDSAVYLCASILGREGLNTDTQYFGPGTRLTVL.